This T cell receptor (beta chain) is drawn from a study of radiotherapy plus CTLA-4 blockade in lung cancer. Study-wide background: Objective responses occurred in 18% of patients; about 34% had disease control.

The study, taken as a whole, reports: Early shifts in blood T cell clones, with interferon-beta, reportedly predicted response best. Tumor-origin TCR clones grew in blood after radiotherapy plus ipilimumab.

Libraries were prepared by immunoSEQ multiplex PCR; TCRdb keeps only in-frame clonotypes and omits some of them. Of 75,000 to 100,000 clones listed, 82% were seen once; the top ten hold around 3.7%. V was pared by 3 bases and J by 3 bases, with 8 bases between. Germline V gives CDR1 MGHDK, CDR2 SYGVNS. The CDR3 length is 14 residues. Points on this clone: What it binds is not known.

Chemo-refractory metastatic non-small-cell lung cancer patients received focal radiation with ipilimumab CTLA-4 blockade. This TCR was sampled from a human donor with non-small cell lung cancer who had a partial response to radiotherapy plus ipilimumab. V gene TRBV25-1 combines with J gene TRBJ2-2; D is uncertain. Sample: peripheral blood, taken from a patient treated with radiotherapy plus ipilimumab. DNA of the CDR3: TGTGCCAGCAGTGAGAGTTATTACACCGGGGAGCTGTTTTTT. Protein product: CASSESYYTGELFF.